The clone carrying this T cell receptor (beta chain) was counted a few times. These data originate in a study of blood T cell repertoires in COVID-19. Generated by immunoSEQ multiplex PCR, the TCRdb table keeps only in-frame clones and is missing some. This table holds 150,000 or so clones, roughly 85% found once. With 4 bases removed from V and 5 bases from J, the gap between germline ends came to 15 bases. The CDR3 covers 16 residues. The germline V gene encodes CDR1 SGHDN and CDR2 FVKESK. The rearrangement joins TRBV14 to TRBJ1-6; D is possibly TRBD1 (6 bases). The sample consisted of PBMCs or T cells enriched from blood (not recorded which). The clonotype comes from a woman in her fifties or sixties who had recovered from COVID-19. The CDR3 DNA reads TGTGCCAGCAGCCTCAGGGGAAACGCGCATAATTCACCCCTCCACTTT. Amino acid sequence: CASSLRGNAHNSPLHF. The entire variable domain, with the rest obtained from reference TRBV14 and TRBJ1-6, is as follows: EAGVTQFPSHSVIEKGQTVTLRCDPISGHDNLYWYRRVMGKEIKFLLHFVKESKQDESGMPNNRFLAERTGGTYSTLKVQPAELEDSGVYFCASSLRGNAHNSPLHFGNGTRLTVT.